The text below deals with one TCR beta chain. This entry is derived from a study of blood T cell repertoires in COVID-19. Study-wide background: There were acute and convalescent COVID-19 samples, and they came from the United States, Italy and Spain. T cells, B-cell-depleted T cells, or PBMCs provided the cDNA or gDNA that served as material.

The germline CDR1 and CDR2 sequences are SGHRS and YFSETQ. V was shortened by 1 base and J by 7 bases, with 9 bases between the two germline ends. The CDR3 is 12 amino acids. Patients of the Seattle cohort, enrolled during active infection, were followed longitudinally. Under the authors' procedure: How many nucleated cells were present was estimated from reference gene primer amplification. The protocol was immunoSEQ multiplex PCR, while the TCRdb copy is restricted to in-frame clones and leaves out a portion. The DNA gave D and trimming, while V, J and clone size come from that table. Of about 210,000 clones listed, 85% were seen once; the top ten hold more than 4.5%.

This chain joins TRBV5-1 and TRBJ2-7; weak D call: TRBD1 (6 bases). The sample was peripheral blood. This TCR was sampled from a man aged 45-65 years with COVID-19, enrolled during active disease. This CDR3 reads CASSLTRGEQYF. The CDR3 DNA is TGCGCCAGCAGCTTGACCAGGGGAGAGCAGTACTTC.